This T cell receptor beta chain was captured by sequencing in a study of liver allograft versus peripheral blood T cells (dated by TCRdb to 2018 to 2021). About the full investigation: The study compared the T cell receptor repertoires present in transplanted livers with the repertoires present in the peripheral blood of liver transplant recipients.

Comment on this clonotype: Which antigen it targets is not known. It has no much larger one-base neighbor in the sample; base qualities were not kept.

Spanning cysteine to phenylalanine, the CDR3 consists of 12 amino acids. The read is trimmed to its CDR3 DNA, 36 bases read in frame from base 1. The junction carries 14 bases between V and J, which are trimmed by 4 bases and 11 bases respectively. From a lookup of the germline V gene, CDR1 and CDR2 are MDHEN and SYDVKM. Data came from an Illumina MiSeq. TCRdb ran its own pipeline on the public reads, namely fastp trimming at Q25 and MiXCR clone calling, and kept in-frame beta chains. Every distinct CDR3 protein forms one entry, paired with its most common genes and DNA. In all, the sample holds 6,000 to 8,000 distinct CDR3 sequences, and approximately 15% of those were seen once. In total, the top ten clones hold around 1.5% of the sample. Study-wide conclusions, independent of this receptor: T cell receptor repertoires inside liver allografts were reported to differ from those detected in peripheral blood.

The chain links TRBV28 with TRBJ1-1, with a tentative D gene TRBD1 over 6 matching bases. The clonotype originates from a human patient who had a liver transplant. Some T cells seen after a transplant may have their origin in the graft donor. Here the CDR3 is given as CASSSDSLKAFF. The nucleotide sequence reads TGTGCCAGCAGTTCGGACAGCCTGAAGGCTTTCTTT.